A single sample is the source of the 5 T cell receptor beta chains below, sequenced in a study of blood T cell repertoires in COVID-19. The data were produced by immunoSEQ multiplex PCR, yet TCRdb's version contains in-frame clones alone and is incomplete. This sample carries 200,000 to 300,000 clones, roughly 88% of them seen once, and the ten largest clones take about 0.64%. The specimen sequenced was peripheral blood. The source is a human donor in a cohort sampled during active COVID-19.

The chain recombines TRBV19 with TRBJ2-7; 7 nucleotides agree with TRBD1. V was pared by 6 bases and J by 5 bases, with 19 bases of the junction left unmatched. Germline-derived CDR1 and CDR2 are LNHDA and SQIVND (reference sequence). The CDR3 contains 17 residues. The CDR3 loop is CASSLDPLGGVKNEQYF. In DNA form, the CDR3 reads TGTGCCAGTAGCCTAGATCCTCTAGGGGGCGTAAAGAACGAGCAGTACTTC.

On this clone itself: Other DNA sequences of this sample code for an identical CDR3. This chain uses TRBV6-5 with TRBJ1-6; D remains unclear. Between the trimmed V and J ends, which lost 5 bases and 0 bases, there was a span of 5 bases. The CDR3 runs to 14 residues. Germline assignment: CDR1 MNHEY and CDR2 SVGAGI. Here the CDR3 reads CASSRSSYNSPLHF. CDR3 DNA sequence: TGTGCCAGCAGTCGGAGCTCCTATAATTCACCCCTCCACTTT.

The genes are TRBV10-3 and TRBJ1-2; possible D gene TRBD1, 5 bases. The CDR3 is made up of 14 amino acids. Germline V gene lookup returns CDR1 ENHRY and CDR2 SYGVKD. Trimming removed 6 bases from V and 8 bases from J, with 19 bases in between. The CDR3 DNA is TGTGCCATCAGCCCCCTTATGGAAGGGGTAGGCTACACCTTC. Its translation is CAISPLMEGVGYTF.

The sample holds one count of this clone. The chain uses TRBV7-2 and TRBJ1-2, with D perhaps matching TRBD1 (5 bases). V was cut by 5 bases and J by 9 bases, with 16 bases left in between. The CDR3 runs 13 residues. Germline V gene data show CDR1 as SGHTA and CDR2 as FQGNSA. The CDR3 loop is CASSPMGGSRYTF. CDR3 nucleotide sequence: TGTGCCAGCAGCCCAATGGGGGGGTCTCGCTACACCTTC.

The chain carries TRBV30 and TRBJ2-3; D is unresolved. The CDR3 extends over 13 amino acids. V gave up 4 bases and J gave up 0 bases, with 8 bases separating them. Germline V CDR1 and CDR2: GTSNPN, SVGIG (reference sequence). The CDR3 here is CAWTESSTDTQYF. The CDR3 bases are TGTGCCTGGACTGAGTCTAGCACAGATACGCAGTATTTT. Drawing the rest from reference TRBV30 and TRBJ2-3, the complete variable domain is SQTIHQWPATLVQPVGSPLSLECTVEGTSNPNLYWYRQAAGRGLQLLFYSVGIGQISSEVPQNLSASRPQDRQFILSSKKLLLSDSGFYLCAWTESSTDTQYFGPGTRLTVL.